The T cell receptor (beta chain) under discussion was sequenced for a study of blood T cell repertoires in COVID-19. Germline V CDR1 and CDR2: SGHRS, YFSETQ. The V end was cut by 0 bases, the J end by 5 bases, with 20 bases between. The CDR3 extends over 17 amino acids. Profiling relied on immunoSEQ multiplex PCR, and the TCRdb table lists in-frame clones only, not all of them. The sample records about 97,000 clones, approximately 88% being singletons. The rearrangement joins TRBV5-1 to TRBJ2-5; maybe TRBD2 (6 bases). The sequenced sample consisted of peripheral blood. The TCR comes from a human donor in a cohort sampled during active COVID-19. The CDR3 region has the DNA TGCGCCAGCAGCTTGGCGGCAGGGCCGGAGGGTGGTGAGACCCAGTACTTC. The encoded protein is CASSLAAGPEGGETQYF.